This T cell receptor beta chain emerged from a study of shared clonotypes between healthy human individuals. Clones were read by immunoSEQ multiplex PCR, and TCRdb kept only the in-frame ones, dropping some. This table holds about 1.5 million clones, around 97% found once. General study results and limits: Several donors shared approximately 5% of their naive CD4 clonotypes.

To note about this clone: Its antigen is unknown.

Division of CD4+ cells produced a CD45RA+ naive subset and a CD45RA-negative memory subset. Sequenced input: naive CD4+ T cells sorted from blood. Noted subset: CD45RA+ positively selected. The receptor was derived from a man younger than 40 in good health.

In nucleotides, the CDR3 is TGTGCCAGCTCCCCCGGGCTAGCGGGGGCCCAAGAGACCCAGTACTTC. Protein sequence: CASSPGLAGAQETQYF. The chain joins TRBV18 to TRBJ2-5; 10 bases fit TRBD2. The J segment lost 1 base and the V segment lost 6 bases, leaving 8 bases of the junction unmatched. The germline gives CDR1 KGHSH, CDR2 LQKENI. There are 16 residues in the CDR3.